The count of the clone carrying this T cell receptor (beta chain) is one. Its antigen is undetermined. CDR1 and CDR2 (germline): SGHRS, YFSETQ. J gave up 4 bases and V 4 bases, and 16 bases lay outside the gene matches. The CDR3 contains 17 residues. These data are taken from a study of shared clonotypes between healthy human individuals. The study, taken as a whole, reports: Generation probability values for non-shared clonotypes were lower than those for clonotypes shared by all four donors.

Study processing details: There were no quality scores in the junction-only immunoSEQ sequences, so filtering differed. Clones were read by immunoSEQ multiplex PCR, and TCRdb kept only the in-frame ones, dropping some. V and J calls and clone size are copied from that table; D and trimming were computed from the DNA. Of about 2.1 million clones detected, around 93% appear once; the ten largest clones hold less than 2%. As defined, naive CD8 cells were CD45RO-negative and positively selected for CCR7, with terminally differentiated effector memory CD45RA+ cells excluded. Sequencing was carried out using naive CD8+ T cells from PBMCs. This chain uses TRBV5-1 with TRBJ2-5; 7 bases agree with TRBD1. The TCR sequence derives from a man between 18 and 35 years old in good health. Some clones in this sample may be carry-over from other donors' samples. This CDR3 is CASSPRDRVNLRETQYF. The CDR3 DNA is TGCGCCAGCAGCCCCCGGGACAGAGTTAATCTGCGAGAGACCCAGTACTTC.